This T cell receptor beta chain was obtained from a study of cytomegalovirus exposure and HLA in healthy donors (TCRdb year 2017). In terms of the full investigation: An earlier analysis of some 620 of the donors reported 276 Gb of sequence data and 95 million to 120 million unique TCR beta sequences obtained from about 179 million T cells. All discovery cohort repertoires had been generated on a single sequencing platform. A later genetic analysis used genome-wide SNP genotypes for about 65% of the roughly 670 donors, treating that subset as a discovery cohort. Among around 400 genotyped donors of the cohort, an average of about 220,000 unique TCR beta nucleotide sequences was sequenced per donor, of which 15% to 20% were non-productive. In the later analysis, no new phenotypic data were used to find candidate immune exposures; instead, reliance was placed on TCR beta sequences and their occurrence across donors. Of the roughly 400 genotyped donors, 80% to 90% were placed in the genetic ancestry cluster associated with self-reported Caucasian donors. Both class I and class II loci were covered by HLA typing, at four-digit resolution. The aim of the study was to test whether cataloging public T cell receptors could identify signatures of past pathogen exposure. A separate validation cohort of roughly 120 different subjects was used in addition to the roughly 670-subject first cohort. Because of strong linkage in the cohort, 4 to 6 DR-DQ haplotypes were treated as single units for association and clustering. Using immunosequencing, the study profiled T cell repertoires from 500 to 800 subjects and related those repertoires to cytomegalovirus serostatus. About 300 gigabases of sequencing data and 80 million or so unique TCR sequences were included in an early release covering over 600 HLA-typed donors. A later analysis re-analyzed previously published TCR beta repertoires from 600 to 850 donors and added high-resolution HLA genotyping to study TCR occurrence patterns. The number of typed donors differed by locus: about 620-640 for A, B, C, DRB1 and DQB1; approximately 530 for DQA1; some 590 for DPA1; and about 450 for DPB1. High-throughput TCR immunosequencing, statistical association of individual TCRs with disease status, and machine learning were combined to predict cytomegalovirus infection status. Donor age, sex, ethnicity and CMV serostatus were compiled alongside the repertoire data. An earlier analysis of some 500 of the donors used high-throughput TCR beta sequencing to judge whether each TCR beta V gene segment behaved as functional or pseudogenic.

The cohort comprised fewer than 750 healthy bone marrow donors. At the time of sampling, every cohort member was nominally healthy, though immune exposures that went unrecorded were likely present. The donor tested CMV seropositive and was one of the 289 seropositive cohort members. A peripheral blood sample was collected from each donor, and TCR beta sequencing was performed on peripheral blood mononuclear cells. The Qiagen DNeasy Blood Extraction Kit was used to extract genomic DNA from the blood cell samples. Summary of the overall study and its limitations: Only TCR beta chains were sequenced in this cohort, and the absence of alpha or paired-chain data limited detectable features. In a later analysis, most CMV-associated TCR beta chains were found to appear HLA-restricted, with HLA associations seemingly driven largely by CMV exposure. The presence/absence analyses assumed that sequencing depth was roughly uniform across donors, and that assumption may not be true. The earlier analysis of about 600 of the donors excluded approximately 15 rarely observed V segments, including chromosome 9 orphons, because counts were too low. In vitro tests confirmed that a few of the cytomegalovirus-associated TCR beta chains recognize cytomegalovirus antigens. A further reported finding was that TCR beta sequences accurately predicted the HLA-A and HLA-B alleles for most subjects in the first cohort. Strong co-occurrence of HLA alleles, especially DR and DQ, made assigning TCR associations to individual alleles difficult. Immune exposure information for the cohort was limited to CMV serostatus. In an earlier analysis of around 600 of the donors, most TCR beta V segments were observed in productive rearrangements about 87% or about 30% of the time, broadly matching IMGT annotations. Several of the top co-occurrence clusters appeared to be linked to parvovirus B19, influenza, CMV and Epstein-Barr virus, according to a later analysis. The classifier was reported to diagnose cytomegalovirus status with high specificity and sensitivity in both the original and validation cohorts. Linkage disequilibrium might explain the correlated functional status among segregating V segments, but an unknown experimental factor could not be ruled out. While some public TCRs were present in many individuals, most TCR sequences turned up only very rarely across donors. Compared with the approximately 700-donor mean, donors in an Asian-associated ancestry cluster had fewer N-insertions in productive TCRs, according to a later genetic analysis. The 87-base-pair reads could not distinguish some IMGT-functional V segments, including TRBV6-2 and TRBV6-3, so those segments were excluded. Specific HLA alleles were associated with 15,000 to 20,000 TCR beta sequences at a false discovery rate of 0.05 in a later analysis. V-gene and J-gene trimming of TCR beta chains was associated with a missense DCLRE1C variant in a later genetic analysis, and the association was replicated in an independent cohort. Because HLA typing was unavailable for some donors at each locus, only the typed subset was used in association tests. In a later analysis, HLA-associated TCR beta chains showed more clonal expansion and lower generation probabilities than non-associated chains that were equally common. The study gave a list of 150 to 200 TCR beta chains associated with cytomegalovirus. In a later analysis, TCR association rates were found to vary across HLA loci, with the most associated TCRs seen for DRB1 alleles and the fewest for HLA-C alleles. The authors suggested that the approach could potentially be extended to other disease states and immunological phenotypes. The sequencing pipeline was judged likely to have produced a cluster of highly shared sequence variants as a technical artifact.

Receptor amplification or capture employed the immunoSEQ multiplex PCR assay. For the multiplex PCR, a mixture combining 60 forward primers for TCR Vbeta segments and 13 reverse primers for TCR Jbeta segments was used. The CDR3 region of rearranged TCR beta genes was amplified from genomic DNA with a multiplex PCR assay. Amplified TCR beta libraries were sequenced as 87-base-pair reads on the Illumina HiSeq System. Processing in the source paper ran as follows. Across the roughly 670 repertoires, a later analysis counted 78 million or so unique TCR beta chains, 9 million to 14 million of which were shared by at least two donors. A nearest-neighbor algorithm error-corrected the raw reads and collapsed the reads into unique sequences, merging closely related sequences to remove PCR and sequencing errors. CDR3 sequences were aligned to IMGT reference sequences to assign V, D and J gene segments. Each retained sequence needed at least a six-nucleotide match to both a V gene segment and a J gene segment. Rearrangements were called productive when the CDR3 lacked stop codons and stayed in frame with V and J; all others were non-productive. CDR3 was defined according to IMGT convention as the region running from the second conserved V-encoded cysteine to the conserved J-encoded phenylalanine. In an earlier analysis of around 640 of the donors, sequences lacking an unambiguous match to a single V gene segment were excluded. An earlier analysis of a few hundred of the donors called V segments functional above 56.7% productive rearrangements and segregating when the between-donor standard deviation exceeded 5%. A statistical classification framework was built for diagnosing cytomegalovirus status from the catalog of TCR beta chain sequences. V and J gene assignment, in a later analysis, came from comparing TCR nucleotide sequences with IMGT/GENE-DB human TR gene sequences. The TCRdist pipeline was used in a later analysis to assign CDR3 sequences and most-parsimonious VDJ recombination scenarios. In a later analysis, each TCR beta chain was defined by its CDR3 amino acid sequence together with its V-gene family, and reads without a unique V-gene family were excluded. As a way to deal with suspected cross-contamination and a sequencing artifact, a later analysis dropped 592 nucleotide sequences that were highly shared and had low generation probability. In a later analysis, a clonal expansion index for each public chain was calculated from normalized within-repertoire ranks of inferred template counts. In a later analysis, generation probabilities were computed using a VDJ recombination model fitted to out-of-frame rearrangements, and the results were checked against IGoR. In a later analysis, hypergeometric tests were used to score TCR-TCR, TCR-HLA and TCR-CMV co-occurrence, with a repertoire-size bias correction applied to TCR pairs. In a later analysis, false discovery rates were estimated by permuting HLA or CMV assignments 20 times. In a later analysis, co-occurring TCRs were grouped using DBSCAN, and TCRdist sequence similarity was added for clustering within HLA-allele-positive subsets. Repertoires with fewer than 30,000 or more than 120,000 public chains were left out of co-occurrence clustering, as were about five repertoires with anomalous nucleotide sharing. In its TCRdb copy, this immuneACCESS table keeps in-frame sequences only and misses some clones. Where compared with another copy, unresolved V genes explain less than half of these, and the others have no known cause. V and J calls and clone size come straight from that table; D and trimming were deduced from the DNA. The sample table holds some 200,000 clones, of which roughly 70% were seen once. Jointly, the top ten make up 2.6% of the sample.

Comment on this clone: It has no known antigen specificity. No much larger clonotype is one base removed from it; base qualities were not supplied.

Germline trimming amounts to 2 bases on V and 6 bases on J, with 8 as the count of junction bases outside the gene matches. The CDR3 holds 15 amino acids from the cysteine to the phenylalanine. Only the CDR3 DNA stays, 45 bases, in frame from base 1. From a lookup of the germline V gene (reference sequence), CDR1 and CDR2 are LNHDA and SQIVND. Input material: PBMCs. The chain is encoded by TRBV19 joined to TRBJ1-2, and TRBD1 aligns with 8 junction nucleotides. The sequence derives from a man between 35 and 55 years old in good health and CMV-seropositive. The DNA sequence follows: TGTGCCAGTAGTATACCGGACAGGGTGAGGGATGGCTACACCTTC. It specifies CASSIPDRVRDGYTF. Beyond the CDR3, the reference TRBV19 and TRBJ1-2 genes provide the residues; the full variable domain reads: DGGITQSPKYLFRKEGQNVTLSCEQNLNHDAMYWYRQDPGQGLRLIYYSQIVNDFQKGDIAEGYSVSREKKESFPLTVTSAQKNPTAFYLCASSIPDRVRDGYTFGSGTRLTVV.